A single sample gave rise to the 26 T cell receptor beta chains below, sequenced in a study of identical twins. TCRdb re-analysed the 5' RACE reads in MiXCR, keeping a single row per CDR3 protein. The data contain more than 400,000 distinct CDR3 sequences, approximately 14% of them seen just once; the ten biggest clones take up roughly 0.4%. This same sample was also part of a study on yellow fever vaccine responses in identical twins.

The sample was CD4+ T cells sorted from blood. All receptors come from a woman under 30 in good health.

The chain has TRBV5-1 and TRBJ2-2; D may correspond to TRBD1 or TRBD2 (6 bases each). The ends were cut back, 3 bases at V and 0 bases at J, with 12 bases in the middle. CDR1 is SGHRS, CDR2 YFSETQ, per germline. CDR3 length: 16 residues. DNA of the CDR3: TGCGCCAGCAGCTGGCGGGACATACCGAACACCGGGGAGCTGTTTTTT. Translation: CASSWRDIPNTGELFF.

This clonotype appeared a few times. In DNA, the CDR3 is TGTGCCAGCAGCTCAAGCAGACTCTATGGCTACACCTTC. This translates into CASSSSRLYGYTF. The chain uses TRBV14 and TRBJ1-2; D is ambiguous. V lost 5 bases and J 4 bases, leaving 11 bases between the germline ends. The CDR3 sequence is 13 residues long. Per germline, CDR1 SGHDN and CDR2 FVKESK.

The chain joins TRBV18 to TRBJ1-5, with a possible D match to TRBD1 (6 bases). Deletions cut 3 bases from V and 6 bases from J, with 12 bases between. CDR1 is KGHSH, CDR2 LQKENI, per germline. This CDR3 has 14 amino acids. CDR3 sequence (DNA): TGTGCCAGCTCACCGGACAGCCAGGGTCAGCCCCAGCATTTT. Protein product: CASSPDSQGQPQHF.

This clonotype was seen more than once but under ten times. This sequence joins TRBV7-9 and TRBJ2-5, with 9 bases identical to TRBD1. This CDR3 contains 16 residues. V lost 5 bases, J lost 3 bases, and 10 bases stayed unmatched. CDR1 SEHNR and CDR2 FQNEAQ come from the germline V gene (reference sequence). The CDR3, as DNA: TGTGCCAGCAGCCACCGTGGGGGACAGGGAAAAGAGACCCAGTACTTC. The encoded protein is CASSHRGGQGKETQYF.

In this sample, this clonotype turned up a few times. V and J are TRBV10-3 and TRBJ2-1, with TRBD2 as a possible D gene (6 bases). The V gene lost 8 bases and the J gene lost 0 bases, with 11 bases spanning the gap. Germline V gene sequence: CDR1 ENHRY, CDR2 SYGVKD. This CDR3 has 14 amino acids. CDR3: CAIGRGSSYNEQFF. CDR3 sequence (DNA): TGTGCCATCGGTCGGGGGAGCTCCTACAATGAGCAGTTCTTC.

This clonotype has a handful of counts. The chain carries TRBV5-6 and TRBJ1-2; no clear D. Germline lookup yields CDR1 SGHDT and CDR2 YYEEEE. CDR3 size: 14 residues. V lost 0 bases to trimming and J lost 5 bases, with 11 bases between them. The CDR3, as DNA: TGTGCCAGCAGCTTGGTTGGGCCGTCGTATGGCTACACCTTC. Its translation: CASSLVGPSYGYTF. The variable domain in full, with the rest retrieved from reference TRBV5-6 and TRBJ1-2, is DAGVTQSPTHLIKTRGQQVTLRCSPKSGHDTVSWYQQALGQGPQFIFQYYEEEERQRGNFPDRFSGHQFPNYSSELNVNALLLGDSALYLCASSLVGPSYGYTFGSGTRLTVV.

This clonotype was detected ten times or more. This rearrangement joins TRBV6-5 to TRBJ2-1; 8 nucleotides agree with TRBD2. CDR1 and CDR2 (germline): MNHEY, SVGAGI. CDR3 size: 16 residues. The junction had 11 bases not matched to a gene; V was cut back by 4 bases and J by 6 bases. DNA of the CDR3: TGTGCCAGCAGTTTGTTAGCGGGGAAGCTCCTCAATGAGCAGTTCTTC. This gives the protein CASSLLAGKLLNEQFF.

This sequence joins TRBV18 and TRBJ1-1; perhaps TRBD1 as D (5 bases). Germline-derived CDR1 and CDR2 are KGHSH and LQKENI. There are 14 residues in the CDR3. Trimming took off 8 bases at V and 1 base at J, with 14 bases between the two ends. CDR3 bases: TGTGCCAGCCTCCGGGCGGGGCCGAACACTGAAGCTTTCTTT. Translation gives CASLRAGPNTEAFF.

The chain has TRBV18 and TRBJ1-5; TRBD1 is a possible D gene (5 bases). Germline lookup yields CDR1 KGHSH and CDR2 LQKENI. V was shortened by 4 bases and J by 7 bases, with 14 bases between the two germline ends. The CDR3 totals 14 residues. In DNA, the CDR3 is TGTGCCAGCTCACAGGAGGGGACGACACAGCCCCAGCATTTT. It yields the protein CASSQEGTTQPQHF.

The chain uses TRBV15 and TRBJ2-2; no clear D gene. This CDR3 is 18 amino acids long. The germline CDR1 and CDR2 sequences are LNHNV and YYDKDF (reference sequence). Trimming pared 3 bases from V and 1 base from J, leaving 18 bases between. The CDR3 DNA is TGTGCCACCAGCAGCCCCCTGATGAGTTTTCAGAACACCGGGGAGCTGTTTTTT. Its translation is CATSSPLMSFQNTGELFF.

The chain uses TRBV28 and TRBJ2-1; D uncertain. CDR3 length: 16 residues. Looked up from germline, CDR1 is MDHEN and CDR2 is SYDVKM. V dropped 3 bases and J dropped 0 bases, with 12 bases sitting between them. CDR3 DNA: TGTGCCAGCAGTTTGATACAGAAAGGCTCCTACAATGAGCAGTTCTTC. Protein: CASSLIQKGSYNEQFF.

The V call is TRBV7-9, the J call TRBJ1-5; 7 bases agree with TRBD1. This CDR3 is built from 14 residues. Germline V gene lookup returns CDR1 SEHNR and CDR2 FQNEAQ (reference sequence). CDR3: CSKTSGQPYSSQHF. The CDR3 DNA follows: TGTTCTAAAACATCGGGACAGCCCTACTCGTCCCAGCATTTT.

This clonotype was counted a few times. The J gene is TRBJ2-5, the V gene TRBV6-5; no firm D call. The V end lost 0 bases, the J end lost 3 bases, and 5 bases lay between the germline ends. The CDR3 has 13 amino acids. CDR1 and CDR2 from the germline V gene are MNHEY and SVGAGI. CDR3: CASSYSLKETQYF. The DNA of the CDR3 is TGTGCCAGCAGTTACTCGCTCAAAGAGACCCAGTACTTC.

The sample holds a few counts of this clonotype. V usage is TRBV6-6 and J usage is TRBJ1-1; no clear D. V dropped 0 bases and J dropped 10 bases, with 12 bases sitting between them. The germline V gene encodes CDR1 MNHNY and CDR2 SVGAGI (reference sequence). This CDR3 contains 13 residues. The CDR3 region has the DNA TGTGCCAGCAGTTACTCGGACGGGGTGGGAGCTTTCTTT. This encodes CASSYSDGVGAFF.

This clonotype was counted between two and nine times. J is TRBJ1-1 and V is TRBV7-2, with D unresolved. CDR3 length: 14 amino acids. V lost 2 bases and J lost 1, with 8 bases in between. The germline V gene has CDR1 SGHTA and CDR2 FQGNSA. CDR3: CASSLSPENTEAFF. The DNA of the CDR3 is TGTGCCAGCAGCTTAAGTCCGGAGAACACTGAAGCTTTCTTT.

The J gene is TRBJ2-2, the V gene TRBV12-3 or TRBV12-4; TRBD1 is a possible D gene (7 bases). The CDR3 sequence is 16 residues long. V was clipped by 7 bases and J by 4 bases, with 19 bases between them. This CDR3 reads CASTLPRQGGTGELFF. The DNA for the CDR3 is TGTGCCAGCACCTTACCCCGACAGGGAGGCACCGGGGAGCTGTTTTTT.

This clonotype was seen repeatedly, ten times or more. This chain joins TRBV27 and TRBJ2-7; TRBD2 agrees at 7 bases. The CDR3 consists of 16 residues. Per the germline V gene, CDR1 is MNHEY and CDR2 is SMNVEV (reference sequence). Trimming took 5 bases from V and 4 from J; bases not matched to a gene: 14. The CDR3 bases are TGTGCCAGCAGTACCCTAGCGGCGCAAAATCGGTACGAGCAGTACTTC. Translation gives CASSTLAAQNRYEQYF.

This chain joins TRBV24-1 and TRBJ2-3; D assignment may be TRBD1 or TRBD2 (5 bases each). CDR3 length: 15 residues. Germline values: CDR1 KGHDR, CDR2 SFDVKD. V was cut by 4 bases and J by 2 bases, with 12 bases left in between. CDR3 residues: CATSEPGRLTDTQYF. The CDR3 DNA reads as TGTGCCACCAGTGAACCGGGACGGCTCACAGATACGCAGTATTTT.

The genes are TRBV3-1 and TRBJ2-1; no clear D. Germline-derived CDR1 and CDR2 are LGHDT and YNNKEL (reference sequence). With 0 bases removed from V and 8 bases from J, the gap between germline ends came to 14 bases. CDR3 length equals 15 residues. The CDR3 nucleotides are TGTGCCAGCAGCCAAGAGGCGCTAGTTCAACATGAGCAGTTCTTC. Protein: CASSQEALVQHEQFF.

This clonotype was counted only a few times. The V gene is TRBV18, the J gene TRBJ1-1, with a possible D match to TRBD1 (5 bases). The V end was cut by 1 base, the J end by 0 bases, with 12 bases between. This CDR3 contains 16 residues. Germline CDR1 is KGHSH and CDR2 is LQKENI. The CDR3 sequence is CASSPLGKTVNTEAFF. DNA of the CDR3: TGTGCCAGCTCACCACTCGGTAAGACAGTGAACACTGAAGCTTTCTTT. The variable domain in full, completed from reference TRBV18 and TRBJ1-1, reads NAGVMQNPRHLVRRRGQEARLRCSPMKGHSHVYWYRQLPEEGLKFMVYLQKENIIDESGMPKERFSAEFPKEGPSILRIQQVVRGDSAAYFCASSPLGKTVNTEAFFGQGTRLTVV.

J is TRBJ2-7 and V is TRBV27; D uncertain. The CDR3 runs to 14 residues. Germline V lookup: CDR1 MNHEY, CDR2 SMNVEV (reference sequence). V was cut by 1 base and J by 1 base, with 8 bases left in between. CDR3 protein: CASSLYVNSYEQYF. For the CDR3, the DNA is TGTGCCAGCAGTTTATACGTTAATTCCTACGAGCAGTACTTC.

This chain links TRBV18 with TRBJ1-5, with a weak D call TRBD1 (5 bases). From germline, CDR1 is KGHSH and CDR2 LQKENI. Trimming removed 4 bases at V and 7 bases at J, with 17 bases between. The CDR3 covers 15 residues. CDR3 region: CASSLGTAPGQPQHF. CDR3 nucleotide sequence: TGTGCCAGCTCACTGGGGACCGCCCCGGGGCAGCCCCAGCATTTT. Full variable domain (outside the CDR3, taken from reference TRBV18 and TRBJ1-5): NAGVMQNPRHLVRRRGQEARLRCSPMKGHSHVYWYRQLPEEGLKFMVYLQKENIIDESGMPKERFSAEFPKEGPSILRIQQVVRGDSAAYFCASSLGTAPGQPQHFGDGTRLSIL.

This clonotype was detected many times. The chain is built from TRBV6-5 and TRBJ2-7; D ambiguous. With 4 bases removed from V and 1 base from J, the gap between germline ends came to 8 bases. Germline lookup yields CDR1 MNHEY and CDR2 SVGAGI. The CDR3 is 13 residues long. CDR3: CASSLGRSYEQYF. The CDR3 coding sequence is TGTGCCAGCAGTTTGGGCCGTTCCTACGAGCAGTACTTC.

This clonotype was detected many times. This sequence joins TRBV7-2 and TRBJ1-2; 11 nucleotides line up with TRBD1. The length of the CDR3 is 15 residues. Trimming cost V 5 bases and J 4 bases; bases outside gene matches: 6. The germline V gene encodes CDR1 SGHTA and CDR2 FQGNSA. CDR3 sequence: CASSPRTGGGYGYTF. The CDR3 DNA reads TGTGCCAGCAGCCCCCGGACAGGGGGCGGCTATGGCTACACCTTC.

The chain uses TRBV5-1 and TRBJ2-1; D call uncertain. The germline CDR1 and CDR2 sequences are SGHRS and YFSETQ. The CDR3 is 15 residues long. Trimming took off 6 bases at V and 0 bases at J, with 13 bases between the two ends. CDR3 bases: TGCGCCAGCATTGATTTACGGAGCTCCTACAATGAGCAGTTCTTC. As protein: CASIDLRSSYNEQFF.

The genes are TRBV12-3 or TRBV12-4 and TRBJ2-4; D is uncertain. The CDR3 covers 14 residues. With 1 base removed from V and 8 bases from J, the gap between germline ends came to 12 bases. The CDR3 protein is CASSLGSWFDIQYF. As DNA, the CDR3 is TGTGCCAGCAGTTTAGGCTCCTGGTTCGACATTCAGTACTTC.